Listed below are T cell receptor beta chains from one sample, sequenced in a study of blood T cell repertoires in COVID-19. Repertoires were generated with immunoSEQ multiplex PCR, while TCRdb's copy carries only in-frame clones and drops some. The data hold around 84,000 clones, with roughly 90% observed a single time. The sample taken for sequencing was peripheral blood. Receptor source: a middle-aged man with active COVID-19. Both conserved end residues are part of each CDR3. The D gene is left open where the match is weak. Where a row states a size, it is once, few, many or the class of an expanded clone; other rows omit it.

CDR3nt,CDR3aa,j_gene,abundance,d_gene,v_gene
TGTGCCAGCAGCTTACGGACAGGGTCTGGAGAGCAGTACTTC,CASSLRTGSGEQYF,TRBJ2-7,NA,TRBD1,TRBV9
TGTGCCAGCAGGGGGGGTATGAACACTGAAGCTTTCTTT,CASRGGMNTEAFF,TRBJ1-1,NA,NA,TRBV5-4
TGTGCCAGCAGTGGAGTCAGGGGAACCTACGAGCAGTACTTC,CASSGVRGTYEQYF,TRBJ2-7,NA,NA,TRBV2
TGTGCCAGCAGTGAAGGGGCAGGGTCCGTCACTGAAGCTTTCTTT,CASSEGAGSVTEAFF,TRBJ1-1,NA,NA,TRBV2
TGTGCCAGCAGCTTAGGACCCGGGGAGGCCTACGAGCAGTACTTC,CASSLGPGEAYEQYF,TRBJ2-7,NA,NA,TRBV7-6
TGCGCCAGCAGTCAATCGGGGACAGGGGGCGTTTATGGCTACACCTTC,CASSQSGTGGVYGYTF,TRBJ1-2,NA,TRBD1,TRBV23-1
TGTGCCAGCAGTTACCGCCCCGGGACACTGAACACTGAAGCTTTCTTT,CASSYRPGTLNTEAFF,TRBJ1-1,NA,NA,TRBV6-5
TGTGCCACCCACAGGGCGGGGGACACTGAAGCTTTCTTT,CATHRAGDTEAFF,TRBJ1-1,NA,NA,TRBV7-9
TGTGCCAGCAGCTTAGGCACCCTGAGGGGGACAGCTTACAATGAGCAGTTCTTC,CASSLGTLRGTAYNEQFF,TRBJ2-1,NA,TRBD1,TRBV7-9
TGTGCCAGCATCGCGGGGGGCACTGAAGCTTTCTTT,CASIAGGTEAFF,TRBJ1-1,once,NA,TRBV12-3/TRBV12-4
TGTGCCAGTAGTACCCCCCCCCTTCTAGCGGGAGGGACGGATGAGCAGTTCTTC,CASSTPPLLAGGTDEQFF,TRBJ2-1,once,TRBD2,TRBV19
TGTGCCAGCAGTTTCCGGGTCTCCTACGAGCAGTACTTC,CASSFRVSYEQYF,TRBJ2-7,NA,NA,TRBV27
TGCGCCAGCTCTCGGCAGGGCTCCCCCACTGAAGCTTTCTTT,CASSRQGSPTEAFF,TRBJ1-1,NA,NA,TRBV5-1
TGTGCCAGCAGTTTAGGTCCCCCTCCCGGGGAAGAGACCCAGTACTTC,CASSLGPPPGEETQYF,TRBJ2-5,NA,NA,TRBV28
TGTGCCAGCAGCTTAGCGGGGGGAGAGACCCAGTACTTC,CASSLAGGETQYF,TRBJ2-5,NA,NA,TRBV7-9
TGTGCCAGCAGTTTAGCGCGAGGACAGACGGCTTTCTTT,CASSLARGQTAFF,TRBJ1-1,NA,NA,TRBV12-3/TRBV12-4
TGTGCCAGCGAATTAGCGGGAGACTACGAGCAGTACTTC,CASELAGDYEQYF,TRBJ2-7,NA,TRBD2,TRBV6-5
TGTGCCAGCAGTTTCTCCGTCAGTTCCCAGTACTTC,CASSFSVSSQYF,TRBJ2-5,NA,NA,TRBV12-3/TRBV12-4
TGTGCCAGCAGCTTGCTGGTAGACAGGAGAAATGAAAAACTGTTTTTT,CASSLLVDRRNEKLFF,TRBJ1-4,NA,NA,TRBV5-5
TGTGCCAGCAGTTGGCCCGGCGGAAGGGGTTCACCCCTCCACTTT,CASSWPGGRGSPLHF,TRBJ1-6,NA,NA,TRBV6-2/TRBV6-3
TGCAGCGTTTCCACCATTTCGCGGGAGTCACCCTACGAGCAGTACTTC,CSVSTISRESPYEQYF,TRBJ2-7,NA,TRBD2,TRBV29-1
TGTGCCAGCACCCCAGGGGGGCCCCAAGAGACCCAGTACTTC,CASTPGGPQETQYF,TRBJ2-5,NA,NA,TRBV5-4
TGCGCCAGCAGCTTGGTGGCTAGCGGGCTCTACGAGCAGTACTTC,CASSLVASGLYEQYF,TRBJ2-7,NA,TRBD2,TRBV5-1
TGCGCCAGCAGCTTGGGTACAGGCACAGATACGCAGTATTTT,CASSLGTGTDTQYF,TRBJ2-3,once,NA,TRBV5-1
TGTGCCAGCAGCCCCAACCCAGACAGGAACACTGAAGCTTTCTTT,CASSPNPDRNTEAFF,TRBJ1-1,NA,NA,TRBV9
TGTGCCAGCAGCAAAGAACTCCGAACTGAAGCTTTCTTT,CASSKELRTEAFF,TRBJ1-1,once,NA,TRBV12-3/TRBV12-4
TGTGCCAGCAGCTTGAGGCAGGGGCTCAATTCACCCCTCCACTTT,CASSLRQGLNSPLHF,TRBJ1-6,NA,NA,TRBV7-8
TGTGCCAGCAGATGGACAGACCGTAATTCACCCCTCCACTTT,CASRWTDRNSPLHF,TRBJ1-6,NA,NA,TRBV2
TGTGCCAGCTCCTTGGCGGGGGCCGGGAAGACCCAGTACTTC,CASSLAGAGKTQYF,TRBJ2-5,NA,NA,TRBV18
TGCGCCAGCAGCCTCGGGACAGGGACCTCAACTAATGAAAAACTGTTTTTT,CASSLGTGTSTNEKLFF,TRBJ1-4,NA,TRBD1,TRBV4-1
TGTGCCAGTAGTATAGGTGGTCCTAGTGGTGAGCAGTTCTTC,CASSIGGPSGEQFF,TRBJ2-1,NA,NA,TRBV19
TGTGCCAGCAGCTTAGCTTCGGCAGGGAGGGGTGAAGCTTTCTTT,CASSLASAGRGEAFF,TRBJ1-1,once,NA,TRBV7-8
TGTGCCAGCAGCCAAATCTCCGGGACTAGTCGTATCAATGAGCAGTTCTTC,CASSQISGTSRINEQFF,TRBJ2-1,NA,TRBD2,TRBV7-9
TGTGCCAGCAGCGCAATGGACAGGGGAAATGAAAAACTGTTTTTT,CASSAMDRGNEKLFF,TRBJ1-4,NA,TRBD1,TRBV9
TGTGCCAGCAGTTTGGGCAATAATTCACCCCTCCACTTT,CASSLGNNSPLHF,TRBJ1-6,few,NA,TRBV6-5
TGTGCCTGGAGTCGGGACAGGGGAAGTAATCAGCCCCAGCATTTT,CAWSRDRGSNQPQHF,TRBJ1-5,NA,TRBD1,TRBV30
TGTGCCAGCATAACCGACAGGGTCCCTCGCCATGAGCAGTTCTTC,CASITDRVPRHEQFF,TRBJ2-1,NA,TRBD1,TRBV6-5
TGTGCCAGTAGGGGAGGGATGAACACTGAAGCTTTCTTT,CASRGGMNTEAFF,TRBJ1-1,NA,NA,TRBV19
TGTGCCAGCAGCGTAGCCGGACAGGGGTGGGAAAAACTGTTTTTT,CASSVAGQGWEKLFF,TRBJ1-4,NA,TRBD1,TRBV9
TGCGCCAGCAGCCTCCCCGGGATTAGCCTCCGAGGCAGCGGGATATACAATGAGCAGTTCTTC,CASSLPGISLRGSGIYNEQFF,TRBJ2-1,NA,TRBD2,TRBV4-1
TGTGCCAGCAGTTTATCGGGGGGCTCGGGCTACACCTTC,CASSLSGGSGYTF,TRBJ1-2,NA,NA,TRBV12-3/TRBV12-4
TGCGCCAGCAGCGCCGCCGGACAAGCTGGGGCCAACGTCCTGACTTTC,CASSAAGQAGANVLTF,TRBJ2-6,NA,NA,TRBV5-1
TGTGCCAGCAGTTTCGGACAGGATAATTCACCCCTCCACTTT,CASSFGQDNSPLHF,TRBJ1-6,NA,TRBD1,TRBV27